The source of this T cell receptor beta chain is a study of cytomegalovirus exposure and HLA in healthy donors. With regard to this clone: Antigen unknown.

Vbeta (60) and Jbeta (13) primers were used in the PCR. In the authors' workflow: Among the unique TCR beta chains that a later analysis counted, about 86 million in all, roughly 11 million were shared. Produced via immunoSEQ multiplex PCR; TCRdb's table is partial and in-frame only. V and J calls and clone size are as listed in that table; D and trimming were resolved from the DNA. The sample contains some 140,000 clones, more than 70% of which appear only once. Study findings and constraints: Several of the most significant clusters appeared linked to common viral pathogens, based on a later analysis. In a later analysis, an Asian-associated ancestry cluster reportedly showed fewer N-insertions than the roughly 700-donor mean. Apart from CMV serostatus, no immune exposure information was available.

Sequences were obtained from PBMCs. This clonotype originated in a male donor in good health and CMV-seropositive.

The CDR3 nucleotides read TGTGCCAGCAGCAACCGGGACAGTACCTACGAGCAGTACTTC. Encoded protein: CASSNRDSTYEQYF. The rearrangement joins TRBV7-6 to TRBJ2-7; 7 positions match TRBD1. CDR3 length: 14 residues. Germline assignment: CDR1 SGHVS and CDR2 FNYEAQ. Trimming cost V 5 bases and J 2 bases; bases outside gene matches: 6.